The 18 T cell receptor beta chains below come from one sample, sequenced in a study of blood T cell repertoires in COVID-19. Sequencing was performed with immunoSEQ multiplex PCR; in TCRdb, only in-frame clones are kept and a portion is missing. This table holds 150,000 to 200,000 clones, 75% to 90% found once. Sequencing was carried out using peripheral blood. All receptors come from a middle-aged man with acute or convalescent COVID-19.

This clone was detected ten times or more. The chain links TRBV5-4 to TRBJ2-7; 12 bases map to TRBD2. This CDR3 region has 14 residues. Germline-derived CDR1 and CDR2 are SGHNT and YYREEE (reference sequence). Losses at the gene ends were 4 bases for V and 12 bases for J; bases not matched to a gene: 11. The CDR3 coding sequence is TGTGCCAGCAGCCCTAGCGGGGGGGCCGATTTGATGTACTTC. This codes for CASSPSGGADLMYF. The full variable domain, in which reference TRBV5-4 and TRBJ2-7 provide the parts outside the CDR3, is ETGVTQSPTHLIKTRGQQVTLRCSSQSGHNTVSWYQQALGQGPQFIFQYYREEENGRGNFPPRFSGLQFPNYSSELNVNALELDDSALYLCASSPSGGADLMYFGPGTRLTVT.

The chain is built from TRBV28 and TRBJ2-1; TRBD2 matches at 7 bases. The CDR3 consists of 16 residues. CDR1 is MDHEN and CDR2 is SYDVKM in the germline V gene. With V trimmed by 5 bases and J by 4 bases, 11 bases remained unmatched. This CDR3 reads CASSGEGATSYNEQFF. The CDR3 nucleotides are TGTGCCAGCAGTGGGGAGGGCGCGACCTCATACAATGAGCAGTTCTTC.

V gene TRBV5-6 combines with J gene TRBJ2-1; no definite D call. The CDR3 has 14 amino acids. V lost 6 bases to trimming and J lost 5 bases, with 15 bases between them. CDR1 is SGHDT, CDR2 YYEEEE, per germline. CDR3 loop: CASILLGTDNEQFF. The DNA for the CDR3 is TGTGCCAGCATCCTGCTTGGTACAGACAATGAGCAGTTCTTC. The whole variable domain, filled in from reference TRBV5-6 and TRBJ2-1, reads DAGVTQSPTHLIKTRGQQVTLRCSPKSGHDTVSWYQQALGQGPQFIFQYYEEEERQRGNFPDRFSGHQFPNYSSELNVNALLLGDSALYLCASILLGTDNEQFFGPGTRLTVL.

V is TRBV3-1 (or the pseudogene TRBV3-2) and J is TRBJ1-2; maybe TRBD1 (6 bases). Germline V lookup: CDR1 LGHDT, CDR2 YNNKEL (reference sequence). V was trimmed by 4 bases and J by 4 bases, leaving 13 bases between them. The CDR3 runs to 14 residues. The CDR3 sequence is CASSRGAGAYGYTF. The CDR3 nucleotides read TGTGCCAGCAGCCGAGGGGCAGGGGCCTATGGCTACACCTTC.

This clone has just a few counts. The CDR3 here is CAWRTGTYEQYF. CDR3 coding DNA: TGTGCCTGGAGGACAGGGACCTACGAGCAGTACTTC. V gene TRBV30 combines with J gene TRBJ2-7, with TRBD1 identical over 7 bases. The germline V gene encodes CDR1 GTSNPN and CDR2 SVGIG (reference sequence). CDR3 length: 12 residues. V shed 3 bases and J 2 bases; nucleotides not matched to a gene: 1.

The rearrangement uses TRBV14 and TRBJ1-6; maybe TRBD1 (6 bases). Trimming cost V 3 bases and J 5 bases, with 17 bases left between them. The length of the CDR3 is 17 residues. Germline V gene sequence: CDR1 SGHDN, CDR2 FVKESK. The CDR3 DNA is TGTGCCAGCAGCCATTTGCGACAGGTGGGGAATAATTCACCCCTCCACTTT. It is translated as CASSHLRQVGNNSPLHF.

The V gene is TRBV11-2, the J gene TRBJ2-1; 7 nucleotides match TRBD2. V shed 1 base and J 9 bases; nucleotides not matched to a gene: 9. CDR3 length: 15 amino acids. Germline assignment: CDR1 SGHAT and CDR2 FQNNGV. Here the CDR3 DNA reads TGTGCCAGCAGCTTAGGAGTTCGGGAGGACGGTGAGCAGTTCTTC. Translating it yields CASSLGVREDGEQFF.

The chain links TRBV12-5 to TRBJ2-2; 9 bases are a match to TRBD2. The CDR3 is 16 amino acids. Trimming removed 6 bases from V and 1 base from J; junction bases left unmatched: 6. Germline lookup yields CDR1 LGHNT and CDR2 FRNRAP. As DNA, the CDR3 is TGTGCTAGTGGGACCGCTAGCGGGGTGAACACCGGGGAGCTGTTTTTT. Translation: CASGTASGVNTGELFF.

The CDR3 DNA reads as TGTGCCACCAGGGGGGCGACAGAGACCCAGTACTTC. This sequence encodes CATRGATETQYF. The chain uses TRBV19 and TRBJ2-5, with a weak D call TRBD1 (7 bases). CDR3 length: 12 residues. The V end was cut by 10 bases, the J end by 4 bases, with 13 bases between. Germline CDR1 reads LNHDA; CDR2 reads SQIVND (reference sequence).

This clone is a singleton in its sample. CDR3 residues: CAWSGQGPEAQHF. The CDR3 nucleotides are TGTGCCTGGAGTGGACAGGGCCCAGAGGCCCAGCATTTT. J is TRBJ1-5 and V is TRBV30; 7 bases map to TRBD1. This CDR3 contains 13 residues. The germline gives CDR1 GTSNPN, CDR2 SVGIG (reference sequence). Germline trimming cut 1 base from V and 11 bases from J; bases unmatched to any gene: 8.

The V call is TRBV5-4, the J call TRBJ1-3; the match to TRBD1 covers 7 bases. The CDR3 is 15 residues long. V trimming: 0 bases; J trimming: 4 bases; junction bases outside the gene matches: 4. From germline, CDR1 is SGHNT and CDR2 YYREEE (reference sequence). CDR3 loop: CASSLDRGLGNTIYF. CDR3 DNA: TGTGCCAGCAGCTTGGACAGGGGATTAGGAAACACCATATATTTT.

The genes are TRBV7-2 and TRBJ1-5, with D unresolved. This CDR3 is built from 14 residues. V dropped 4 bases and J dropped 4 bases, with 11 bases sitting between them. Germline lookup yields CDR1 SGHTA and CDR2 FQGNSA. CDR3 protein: CASSSYNTNQPQHF. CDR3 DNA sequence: TGTGCCAGCAGCTCTTACAACACAAATCAGCCCCAGCATTTT. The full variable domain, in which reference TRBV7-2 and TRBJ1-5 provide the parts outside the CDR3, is GAGVSQSPSNKVTEKGKDVELRCDPISGHTALYWYRQSLGQGLEFLIYFQGNSAPDKSGLPSDRFSAERTGGSVSTLTIQRTQQEDSAVYLCASSSYNTNQPQHFGDGTRLSIL.

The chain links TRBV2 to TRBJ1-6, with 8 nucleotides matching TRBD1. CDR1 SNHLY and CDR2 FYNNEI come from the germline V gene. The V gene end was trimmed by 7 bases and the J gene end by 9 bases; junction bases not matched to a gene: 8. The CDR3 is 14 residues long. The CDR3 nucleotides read TGTGCCAGCATCCAGGACAGGGACGGTTCACCCCTCCACTTT. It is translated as CASIQDRDGSPLHF.

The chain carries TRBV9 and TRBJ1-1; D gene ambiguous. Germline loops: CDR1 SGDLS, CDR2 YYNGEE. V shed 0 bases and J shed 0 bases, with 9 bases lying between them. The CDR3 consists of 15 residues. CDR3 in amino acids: CASSVEGDMNTEAFF. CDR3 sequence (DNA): TGTGCCAGCAGCGTAGAGGGAGACATGAACACTGAAGCTTTCTTT. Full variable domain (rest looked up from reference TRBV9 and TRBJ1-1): DSGVTQTPKHLITATGQRVTLRCSPRSGDLSVYWYQQSLDQGLQFLIQYYNGEERAKGNILERFSAQQFPDLHSELNLSSLELGDSALYFCASSVEGDMNTEAFFGQGTRLTVV.

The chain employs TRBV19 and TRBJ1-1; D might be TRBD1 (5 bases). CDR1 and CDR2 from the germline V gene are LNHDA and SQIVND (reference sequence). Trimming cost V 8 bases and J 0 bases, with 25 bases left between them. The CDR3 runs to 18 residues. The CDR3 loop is CASRPSGRGASLNTEAFF. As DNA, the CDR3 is TGTGCCAGTCGTCCGAGTGGGAGGGGAGCCTCCTTGAACACTGAAGCTTTCTTT. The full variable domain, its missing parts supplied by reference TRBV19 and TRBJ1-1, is DGGITQSPKYLFRKEGQNVTLSCEQNLNHDAMYWYRQDPGQGLRLIYYSQIVNDFQKGDIAEGYSVSREKKESFPLTVTSAQKNPTAFYLCASRPSGRGASLNTEAFFGQGTRLTVV.

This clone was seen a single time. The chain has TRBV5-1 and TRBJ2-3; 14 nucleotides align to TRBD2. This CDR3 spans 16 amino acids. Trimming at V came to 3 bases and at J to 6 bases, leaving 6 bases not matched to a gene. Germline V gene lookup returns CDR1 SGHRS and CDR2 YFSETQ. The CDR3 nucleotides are TGCGCCAGCAGCTCCGGGACTAGCGGGGGCGGGGATACGCAGTATTTT. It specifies CASSSGTSGGGDTQYF.

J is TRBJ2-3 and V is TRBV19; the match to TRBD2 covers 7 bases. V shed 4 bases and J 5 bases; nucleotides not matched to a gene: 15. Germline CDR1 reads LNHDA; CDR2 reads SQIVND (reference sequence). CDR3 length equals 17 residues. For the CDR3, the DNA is TGTGCCAGTAGTACGGTCCCGGGGAGCGGGGTTAGAGATACGCAGTATTTT. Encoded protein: CASSTVPGSGVRDTQYF.

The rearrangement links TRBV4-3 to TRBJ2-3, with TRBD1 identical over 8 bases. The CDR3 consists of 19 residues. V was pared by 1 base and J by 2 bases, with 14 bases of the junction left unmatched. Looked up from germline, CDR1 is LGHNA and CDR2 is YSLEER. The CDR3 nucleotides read TGCGCCAGCAGCCAAGTTGGCCTTGCCGGGACAGGCAACACAGATACGCAGTATTTT. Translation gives CASSQVGLAGTGNTDTQYF.